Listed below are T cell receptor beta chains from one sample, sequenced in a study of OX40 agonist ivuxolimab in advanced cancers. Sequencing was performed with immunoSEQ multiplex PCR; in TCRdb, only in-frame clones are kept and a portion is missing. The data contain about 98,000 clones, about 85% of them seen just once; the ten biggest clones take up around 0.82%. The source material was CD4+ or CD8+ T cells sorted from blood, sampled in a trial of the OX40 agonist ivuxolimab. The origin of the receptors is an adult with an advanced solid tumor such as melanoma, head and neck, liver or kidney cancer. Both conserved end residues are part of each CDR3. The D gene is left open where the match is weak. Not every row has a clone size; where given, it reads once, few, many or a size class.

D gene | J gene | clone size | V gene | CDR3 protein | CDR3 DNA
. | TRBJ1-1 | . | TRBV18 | CASSPQGGPGDRLFF | TGTGCCAGCTCACCCCAGGGTGGTCCGGGGGACCGTTTATTCTTT
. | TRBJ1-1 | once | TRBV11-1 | CASSLGEYTEAFF | TGTGCCAGCAGCTTAGGGGAGTACACTGAAGCTTTCTTT
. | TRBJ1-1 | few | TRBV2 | CASRGQLNTEAFF | TGTGCCAGCAGAGGACAGTTGAACACTGAAGCTTTCTTT
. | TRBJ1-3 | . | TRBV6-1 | CASSEIGRGGNTIYF | TGTGCCAGCAGTGAAATAGGGAGAGGTGGAAACACCATATATTTT
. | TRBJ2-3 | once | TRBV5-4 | CASSFSGSTDTQYF | TGTGCCAGCAGCTTTTCAGGGAGCACAGATACGCAGTATTTT
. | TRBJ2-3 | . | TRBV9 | CASSPTSGFTDTQYF | TGTGCCAGCAGCCCTACCTCGGGGTTCACAGATACGCAGTATTTT
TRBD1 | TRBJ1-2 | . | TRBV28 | CASSLEGARGYTF | TGTGCCAGCAGTTTGGAGGGGGCGCGTGGCTACACCTTC
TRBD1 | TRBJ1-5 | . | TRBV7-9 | CASSSVTGANQPQHF | TGTGCCAGCAGCTCCGTCACAGGGGCCAATCAGCCCCAGCATTTT
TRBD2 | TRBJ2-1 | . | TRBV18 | CASSPPSGRAENEQFF | TGTGCCAGCTCACCACCCAGCGGGAGGGCCGAAAATGAGCAGTTCTTC
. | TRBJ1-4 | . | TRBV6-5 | CASRPGTLNEKLFF | TGTGCCAGCCGGCCAGGGACACTTAATGAAAAACTGTTTTTT
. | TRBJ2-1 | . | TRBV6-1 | CASASGERTYNEQFF | TGTGCCAGCGCTTCAGGAGAGCGAACCTACAATGAGCAGTTCTTC
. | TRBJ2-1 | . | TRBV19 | CASSPPLSGSNNEQFF | TGTGCCAGTAGTCCCCCCCTGAGCGGGTCCAACAATGAGCAGTTCTTC
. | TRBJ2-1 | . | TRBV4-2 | CASSQDLGPTDEQFF | TGTGCCAGCAGCCAAGATCTAGGCCCGACGGATGAGCAGTTCTTC
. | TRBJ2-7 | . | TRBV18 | CASSPAVAYEQYF | TGTGCCAGCTCACCGGCGGTGGCCTACGAGCAGTACTTC
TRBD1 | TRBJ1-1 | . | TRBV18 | CASSPGTGEEAFF | TGTGCCAGCTCACCAGGGACAGGGGAGGAAGCTTTCTTT
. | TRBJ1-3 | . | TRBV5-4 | CASSPDSSGNTIYF | TGTGCCAGCAGCCCGGACAGCTCTGGAAACACCATATATTTT
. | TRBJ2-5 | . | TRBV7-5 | CARSAYGRGVGTQYF | TGTGCCAGAAGCGCCTACGGTCGGGGGGTCGGGACCCAGTACTTC
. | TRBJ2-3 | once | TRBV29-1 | CSVSHITDTQYF | TGCAGCGTTAGTCATATCACAGATACGCAGTATTTT
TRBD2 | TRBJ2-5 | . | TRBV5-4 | CASSFSGSGETQYF | TGTGCCAGCAGCTTTAGCGGGAGTGGGGAGACCCAGTACTTC
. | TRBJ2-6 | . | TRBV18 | CASSRQDSGANVLTF | TGTGCCAGCTCACGACAGGACTCTGGGGCCAACGTCCTGACTTTC
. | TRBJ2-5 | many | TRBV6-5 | CASSLQGLSQAETQYF | TGTGCCAGCAGTTTACAAGGACTATCCCAGGCCGAGACCCAGTACTTC
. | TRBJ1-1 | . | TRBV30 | CAWRQGIGGWTEAFF | TGTGCCTGGAGGCAGGGTATAGGAGGGTGGACTGAAGCTTTCTTT
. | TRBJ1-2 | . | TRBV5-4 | CASSPRDGEGYGYTF | TGTGCCAGCAGCCCCAGGGACGGGGAGGGCTATGGCTACACCTTC
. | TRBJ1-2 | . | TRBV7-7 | CASSLLLWQGYTF | TGTGCCAGCAGCTTATTACTCTGGCAGGGCTACACCTTC
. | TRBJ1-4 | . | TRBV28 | CASEVGEKLFF | TGTGCCAGCGAGGTAGGCGAAAAACTGTTTTTT
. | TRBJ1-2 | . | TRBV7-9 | CASSLGSSPGYTF | TGTGCCAGCAGCTTAGGGTCTTCTCCGGGCTACACCTTC
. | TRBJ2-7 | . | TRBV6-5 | CASSYYEEDEQYF | TGTGCCAGCAGTTACTACGAGGAAGACGAGCAGTACTTC
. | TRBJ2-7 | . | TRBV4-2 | CASSQDGYSHYEQYF | TGTGCCAGCAGCCAAGACGGGTACAGTCACTACGAGCAGTACTTC
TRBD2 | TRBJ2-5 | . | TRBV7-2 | CASSSRRASGREKETQYF | TGTGCCAGCAGCTCCCGGAGGGCTAGCGGGAGGGAAAAAGAGACCCAGTACTTC
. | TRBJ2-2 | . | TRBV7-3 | CASSLNGGTGELFF | TGTGCCAGCAGCTTAAACGGCGGGACCGGGGAGCTGTTTTTT
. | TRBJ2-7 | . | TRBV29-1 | CSVEYSSSGQYF | TGCAGCGTTGAATACTCGTCTAGTGGGCAGTACTTC
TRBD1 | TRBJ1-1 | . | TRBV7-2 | CASSGQGGTEAFF | TGTGCCAGCAGTGGACAGGGGGGGACTGAAGCTTTCTTT
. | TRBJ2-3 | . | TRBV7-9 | CASSPDNSWDTQYF | TGTGCCAGCAGCCCTGACAATTCGTGGGATACGCAGTATTTT
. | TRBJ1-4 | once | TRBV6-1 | CASSEGAGTEKLFF | TGTGCCAGCAGTGAAGGGGCCGGGACCGAAAAACTGTTTTTT
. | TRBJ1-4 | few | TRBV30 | CAWGRQGEKLFF | TGTGCCTGGGGGAGGCAGGGTGAAAAACTGTTTTTT
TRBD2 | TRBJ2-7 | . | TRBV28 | CASSRSGRANEQYF | TGTGCCAGCAGTAGGAGCGGGAGGGCCAACGAGCAGTACTTC
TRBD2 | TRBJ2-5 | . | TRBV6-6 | CASSYGLAGGQETQYF | TGTGCCAGCAGTTATGGGCTAGCGGGAGGGCAAGAGACCCAGTACTTC
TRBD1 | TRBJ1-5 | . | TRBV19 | CASTPDRGRGPQHF | TGTGCCAGTACTCCCGACAGGGGGCGAGGGCCCCAGCATTTT
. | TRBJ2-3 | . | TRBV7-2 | CASSLRDGDTQYF | TGTGCCAGCAGCTTGCGGGATGGAGATACGCAGTATTTT
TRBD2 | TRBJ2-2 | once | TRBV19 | CASIGLAGLNTGELFF | TGTGCCAGTATCGGGCTAGCGGGGCTGAACACCGGGGAGCTGTTTTTT
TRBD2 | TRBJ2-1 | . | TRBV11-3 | CASSPRTSSYNEQFF | TGTGCCAGCAGTCCCCGGACTAGCAGCTACAATGAGCAGTTCTTC
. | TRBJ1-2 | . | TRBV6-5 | CASSYSQGVLGYTF | TGTGCCAGCAGTTACTCGCAAGGTGTTTTAGGCTACACCTTC
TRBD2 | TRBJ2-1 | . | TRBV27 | CASSTTSGSFNEQFF | TGTGCCAGCAGCACCACTAGCGGGAGTTTTAATGAGCAGTTCTTC
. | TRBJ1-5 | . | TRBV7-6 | CASSLMGNQPQHF | TGTGCCAGCAGCTTAATGGGAAATCAGCCCCAGCATTTT
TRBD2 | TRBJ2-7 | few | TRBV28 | CASRPGGLATYEQYF | TGTGCCAGCCGTCCCGGGGGACTAGCGACCTACGAGCAGTACTTC
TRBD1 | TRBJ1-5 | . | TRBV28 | CASSFQPGTVHSNQPQHF | TGTGCCAGCAGTTTCCAGCCCGGGACAGTCCATAGCAATCAGCCCCAGCATTTT
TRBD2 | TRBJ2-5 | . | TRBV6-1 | CASTRQERETETQYF | TGTGCCAGCACCCGACAAGAGCGGGAGACAGAGACCCAGTACTTC
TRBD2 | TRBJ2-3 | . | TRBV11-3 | CASSLGAGEDTQYF | TGTGCCAGCAGCTTAGGAGCGGGAGAGGATACGCAGTATTTT
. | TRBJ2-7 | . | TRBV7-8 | CASSLQRYSYEQYF | TGTGCCAGCAGCTTACAGCGGTATTCCTACGAGCAGTACTTC
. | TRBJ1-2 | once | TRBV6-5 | CASSYSAQNYGYTF | TGTGCCAGCAGTTACTCCGCCCAGAACTATGGCTACACCTTC
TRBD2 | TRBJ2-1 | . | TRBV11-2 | CASSPWTSGNKGGEQFF | TGTGCCAGCAGCCCCTGGACTAGCGGGAATAAGGGTGGTGAGCAGTTCTTC
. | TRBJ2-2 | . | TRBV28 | CASSWGTVNTGELFF | TGTGCCAGCAGCTGGGGAACAGTCAACACCGGGGAGCTGTTTTTT
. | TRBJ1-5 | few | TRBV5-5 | CASSFGRNQPQHF | TGTGCCAGCAGCTTTGGGCGGAATCAGCCCCAGCATTTT
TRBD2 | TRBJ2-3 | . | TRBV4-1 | CASSQSIAGSTDTQYF | TGCGCCAGCAGCCAGTCAATAGCGGGGAGCACAGATACGCAGTATTTT